This T cell receptor (beta chain) stems from a study of early T cells in non-severe SARS-CoV-2 infection. The wider study: Bulk RNA from unsorted whole blood was sequenced; chains were unpaired.

There are many counts of this clonotype. The V and J ends lost 3 bases and 7 bases, in that order; junction bases with no gene match: 10. From germline, CDR1 is SGHVS and CDR2 FQNEAQ. CDR3 size: 15 residues. TCRdb itself ran the 5' RACE reads through MiXCR, one entry per CDR3 protein. The repertoire has about 60,000 distinct CDR3 sequences, roughly a tenth of them found once; the top ten carry approximately 9%. The chain carries TRBV7-8 and TRBJ2-7; 9 bases line up with TRBD2. This clonotype was sampled from an adult who was a healthcare worker with PCR-confirmed SARS-CoV-2 infection or an uninfected control (not recorded which). Source material: whole blood. The CDR3 DNA sequence: TGTGCCAGCAGCTTCACGGCTAGCGGGGCTCGAGAGCAGTACTTC. The encoded protein is CASSFTASGAREQYF.